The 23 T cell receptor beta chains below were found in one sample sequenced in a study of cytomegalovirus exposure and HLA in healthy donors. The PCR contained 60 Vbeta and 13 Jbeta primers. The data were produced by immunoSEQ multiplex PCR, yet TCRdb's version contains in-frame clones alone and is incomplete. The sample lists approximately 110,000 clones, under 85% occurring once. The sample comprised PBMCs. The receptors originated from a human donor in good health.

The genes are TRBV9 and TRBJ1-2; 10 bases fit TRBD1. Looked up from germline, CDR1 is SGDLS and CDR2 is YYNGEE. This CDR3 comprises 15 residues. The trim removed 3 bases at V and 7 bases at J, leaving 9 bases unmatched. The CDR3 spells CASSALDRGRRGYTF. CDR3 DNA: TGTGCCAGCAGCGCACTAGACAGGGGGCGACGTGGCTACACCTTC.

The DNA for the CDR3 is TGTGCCAGCAGCCCCGAGAGGGTTGGAAACACCATATATTTT. As protein: CASSPERVGNTIYF. The chain joins TRBV28 to TRBJ1-3; D not certain. Looked up from germline, CDR1 is MDHEN and CDR2 is SYDVKM. Deletions cut 6 bases from V and 3 bases from J, with 12 bases between. The CDR3 is 14 amino acids. The variable domain in full, with the rest retrieved from reference TRBV28 and TRBJ1-3, is DVKVTQSSRYLVKRTGEKVFLECVQDMDHENMFWYRQDPGLGLRLIYFSYDVKMKEKGDIPEGYSVSREKKERFSLILESASTNQTSMYLCASSPERVGNTIYFGEGSWLTVV.

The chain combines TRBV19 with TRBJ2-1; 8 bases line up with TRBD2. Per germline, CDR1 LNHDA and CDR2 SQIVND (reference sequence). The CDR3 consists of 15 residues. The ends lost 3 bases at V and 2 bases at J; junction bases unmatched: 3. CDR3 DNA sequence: TGTGCCAGTAGTATCGAACTAGCGGCCTACAATGAGCAGTTCTTC. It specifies CASSIELAAYNEQFF.

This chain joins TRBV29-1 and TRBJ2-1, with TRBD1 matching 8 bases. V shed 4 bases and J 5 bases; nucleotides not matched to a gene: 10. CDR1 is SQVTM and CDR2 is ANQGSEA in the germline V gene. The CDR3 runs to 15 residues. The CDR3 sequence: CSVVLLGQANNEQFF. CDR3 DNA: TGCAGCGTTGTGCTTTTGGGACAGGCGAACAATGAGCAGTTCTTC.

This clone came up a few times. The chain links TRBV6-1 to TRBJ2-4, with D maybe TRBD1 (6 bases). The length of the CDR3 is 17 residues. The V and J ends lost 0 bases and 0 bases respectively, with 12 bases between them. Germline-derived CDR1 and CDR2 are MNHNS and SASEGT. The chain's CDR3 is CASSEALTGVAKNIQYF. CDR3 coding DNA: TGTGCCAGCAGTGAAGCGCTGACAGGTGTAGCCAAAAACATTCAGTACTTC.

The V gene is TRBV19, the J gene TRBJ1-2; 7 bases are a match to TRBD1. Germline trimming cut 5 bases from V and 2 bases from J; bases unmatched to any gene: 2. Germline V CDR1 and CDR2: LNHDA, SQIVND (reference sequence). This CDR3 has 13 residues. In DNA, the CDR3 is TGTGCCAGTAGTTCGACAGGGAACTATGGCTACACCTTC. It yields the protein CASSSTGNYGYTF. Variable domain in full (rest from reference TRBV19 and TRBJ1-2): DGGITQSPKYLFRKEGQNVTLSCEQNLNHDAMYWYRQDPGQGLRLIYYSQIVNDFQKGDIAEGYSVSREKKESFPLTVTSAQKNPTAFYLCASSSTGNYGYTFGSGTRLTVV.

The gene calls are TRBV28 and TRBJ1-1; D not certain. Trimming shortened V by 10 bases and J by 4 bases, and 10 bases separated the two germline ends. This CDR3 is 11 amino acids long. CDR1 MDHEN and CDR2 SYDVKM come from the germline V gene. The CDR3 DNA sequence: TGTGCCACTAAGCTAAGCACTGAAGCTTTCTTT. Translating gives CATKLSTEAFF. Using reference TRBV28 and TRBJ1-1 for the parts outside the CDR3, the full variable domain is DVKVTQSSRYLVKRTGEKVFLECVQDMDHENMFWYRQDPGLGLRLIYFSYDVKMKEKGDIPEGYSVSREKKERFSLILESASTNQTSMYLCATKLSTEAFFGQGTRLTVV.

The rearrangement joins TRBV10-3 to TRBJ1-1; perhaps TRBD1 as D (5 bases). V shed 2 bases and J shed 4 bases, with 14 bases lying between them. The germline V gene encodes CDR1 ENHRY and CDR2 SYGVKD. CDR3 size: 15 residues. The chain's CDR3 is CAISEQTGLGTEAFF. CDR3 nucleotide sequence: TGTGCCATCAGTGAGCAAACAGGTCTGGGCACTGAAGCTTTCTTT.

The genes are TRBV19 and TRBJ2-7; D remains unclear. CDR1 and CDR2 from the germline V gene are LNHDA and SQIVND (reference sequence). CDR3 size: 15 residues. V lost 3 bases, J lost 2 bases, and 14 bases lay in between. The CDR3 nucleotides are TGTGCCAGTAGTATTGGTGAGACACCGCCCTACGAGCAGTACTTC. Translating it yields CASSIGETPPYEQYF.

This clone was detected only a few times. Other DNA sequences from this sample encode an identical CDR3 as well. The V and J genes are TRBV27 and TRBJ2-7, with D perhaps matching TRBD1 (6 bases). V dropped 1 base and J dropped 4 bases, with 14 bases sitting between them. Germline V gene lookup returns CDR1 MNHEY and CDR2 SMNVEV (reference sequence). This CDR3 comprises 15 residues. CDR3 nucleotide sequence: TGTGCCAGCAGTTTATATTGGGGGCGAGGGTACGAGCAGTACTTC. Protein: CASSLYWGRGYEQYF.

CDR3 amino acids: CASSPRGLNTEAFF. In nucleotides, the CDR3 is TGTGCCAGCAGCCCTAGGGGTTTGAACACTGAAGCTTTCTTT. The rearrangement joins TRBV14 to TRBJ1-1, with a weak D call TRBD1 (5 bases). CDR1 and CDR2 from the germline V gene are SGHDN and FVKESK. V was shortened by 4 bases and J by 0 bases, with 9 bases between the two germline ends. This CDR3 is built from 14 residues.

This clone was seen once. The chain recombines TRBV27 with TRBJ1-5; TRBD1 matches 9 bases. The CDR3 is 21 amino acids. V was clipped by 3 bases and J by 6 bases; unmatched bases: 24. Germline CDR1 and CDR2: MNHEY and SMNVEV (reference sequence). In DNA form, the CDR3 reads TGTGCCAGCAGTTTCCGCGCCCCCGGGACAGGGCGGTTAGTGCAGGGTCAGCCCCAGCATTTT. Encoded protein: CASSFRAPGTGRLVQGQPQHF.

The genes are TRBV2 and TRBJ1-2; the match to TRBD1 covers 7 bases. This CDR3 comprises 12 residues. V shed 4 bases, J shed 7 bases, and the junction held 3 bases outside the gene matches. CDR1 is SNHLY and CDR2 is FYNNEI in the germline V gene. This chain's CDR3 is CASSGAGGGYTF. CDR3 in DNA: TGTGCCAGCAGTGGGGCAGGGGGTGGCTACACCTTC.

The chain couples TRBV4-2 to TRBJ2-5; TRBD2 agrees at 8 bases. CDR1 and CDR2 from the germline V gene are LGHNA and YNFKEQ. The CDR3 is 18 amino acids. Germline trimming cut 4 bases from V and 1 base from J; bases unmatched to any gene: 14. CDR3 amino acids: CASSLAFLAGSPQETQYF. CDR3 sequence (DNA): TGTGCCAGCAGCCTCGCCTTTTTAGCGGGATCGCCCCAAGAGACCCAGTACTTC.

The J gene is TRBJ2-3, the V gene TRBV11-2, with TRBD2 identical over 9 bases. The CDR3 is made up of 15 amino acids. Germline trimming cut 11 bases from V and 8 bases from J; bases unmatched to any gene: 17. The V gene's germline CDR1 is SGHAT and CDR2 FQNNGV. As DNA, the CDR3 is TGTGCCCCTCGAAATGGGCGGGAGGGCCGAGGTACGCAGTATTTT. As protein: CAPRNGREGRGTQYF.

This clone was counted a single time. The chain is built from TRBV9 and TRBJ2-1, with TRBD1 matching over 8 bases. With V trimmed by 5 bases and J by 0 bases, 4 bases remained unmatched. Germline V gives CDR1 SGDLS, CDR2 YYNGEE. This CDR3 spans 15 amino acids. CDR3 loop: CASSDRGDSYNEQFF. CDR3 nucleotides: TGTGCCAGCAGTGACAGGGGTGACTCCTACAATGAGCAGTTCTTC.

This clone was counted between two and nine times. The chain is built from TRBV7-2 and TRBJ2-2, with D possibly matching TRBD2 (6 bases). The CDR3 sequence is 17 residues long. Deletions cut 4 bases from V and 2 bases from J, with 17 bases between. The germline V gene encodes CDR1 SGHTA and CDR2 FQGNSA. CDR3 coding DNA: TGTGCCAGCAGCTCTAGAGGAGGGCGCCTCAACACCGGGGAGCTGTTTTTT. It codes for CASSSRGGRLNTGELFF.

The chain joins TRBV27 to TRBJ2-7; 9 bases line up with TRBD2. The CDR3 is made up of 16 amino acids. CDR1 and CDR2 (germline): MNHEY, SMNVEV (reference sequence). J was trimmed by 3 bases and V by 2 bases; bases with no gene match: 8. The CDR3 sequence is CASSLGVAGEGYEQYF. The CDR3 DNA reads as TGTGCCAGCAGTTTAGGGGTAGCGGGAGAAGGCTACGAGCAGTACTTC.

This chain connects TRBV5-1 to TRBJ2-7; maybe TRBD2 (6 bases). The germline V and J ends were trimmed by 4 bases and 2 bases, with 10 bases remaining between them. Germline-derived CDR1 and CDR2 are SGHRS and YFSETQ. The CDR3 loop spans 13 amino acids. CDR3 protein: CASSTGSTYEQYF. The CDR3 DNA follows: TGCGCCAGCAGCACCGGGAGCACCTACGAGCAGTACTTC.

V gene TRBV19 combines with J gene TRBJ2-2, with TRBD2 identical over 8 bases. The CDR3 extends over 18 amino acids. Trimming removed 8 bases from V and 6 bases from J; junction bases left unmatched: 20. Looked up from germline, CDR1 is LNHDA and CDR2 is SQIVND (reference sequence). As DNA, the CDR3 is TGTGCCAGTTCACATCGTAGGTCCGGGACTAGGAGTGCCGGGGAGCTGTTTTTT. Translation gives CASSHRRSGTRSAGELFF.

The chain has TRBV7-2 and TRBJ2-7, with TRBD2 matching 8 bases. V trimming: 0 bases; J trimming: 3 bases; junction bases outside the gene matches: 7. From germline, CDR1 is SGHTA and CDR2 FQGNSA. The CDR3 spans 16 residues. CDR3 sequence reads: CASSLAVGTSGYEQYF. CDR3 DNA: TGTGCCAGCAGCTTAGCGGTCGGTACTAGCGGCTACGAGCAGTACTTC.

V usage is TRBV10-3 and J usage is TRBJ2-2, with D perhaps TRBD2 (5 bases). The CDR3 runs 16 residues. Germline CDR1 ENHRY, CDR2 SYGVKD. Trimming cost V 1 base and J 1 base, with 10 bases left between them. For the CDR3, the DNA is TGTGCCATCAGTGAGTTGGGCGGACTGAACACCGGGGAGCTGTTTTTT. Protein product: CAISELGGLNTGELFF.

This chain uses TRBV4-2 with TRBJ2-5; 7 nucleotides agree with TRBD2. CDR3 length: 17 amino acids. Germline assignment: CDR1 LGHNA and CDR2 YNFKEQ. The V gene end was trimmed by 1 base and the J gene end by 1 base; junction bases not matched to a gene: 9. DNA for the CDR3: TGTGCCAGCAGCCAAGTATTTGCGGGAGTAGGCCAAGAGACCCAGTACTTC. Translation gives CASSQVFAGVGQETQYF.